This T cell receptor (beta chain) emerged from a study of OX40 agonist ivuxolimab in advanced cancers. About the research overall: The dose of intravenous ivuxolimab that patients received every 2 weeks ranged from 0.01 to 10 mg/kg.

Profiling relied on immunoSEQ multiplex PCR, and the TCRdb table lists in-frame clones only, not all of them. The table records under 95,000 clones, about nine tenths of them present only once. Sampling times: baseline, cycle 4 day 1, cycle 7 day 1. As to this clone: Its antigen is still unknown.

Findings and limits, study-wide: Clonal expansion by week 6 occurred in CD4+ and CD8+ blood T cells (at 0.1 to 3.0 mg/kg).

Trimming pared 6 bases from V and 0 bases from J, leaving 9 bases between. This CDR3 is built from 14 residues. CDR1 and CDR2 from the germline V gene are MNHEY and SVGAGI. The input for sequencing was CD4+ or CD8+ T cells sorted from blood, taken in a trial of the OX40 agonist ivuxolimab. The clonotype originates from an adult with an advanced solid tumor such as melanoma, head and neck, liver or kidney cancer. The chain recombines TRBV6-5 with TRBJ1-3, with D unresolved. CDR3 DNA: TGTGCCAGCAGCCCGCTCTCCTCTGGAAACACCATATATTTT. Translated: CASSPLSSGNTIYF.